The clone carrying this T cell receptor beta chain was counted at least ten times. Antigen specificity is unknown. CDR3 regions were amplified by Arm-PCR using iRepertoire HTBI primers to build TCR beta libraries. TCRdb reanalysed the multiplex PCR reads using MiXCR and keeps one entry per CDR3 protein. The sample has more than 450,000 distinct CDR3 sequences, around 12% seen once. This sample was included in a study of regulatory T cells in long-lasting Graves disease. Study findings and constraints: When disease was persistent, TRBV28, TRBJ1-2 and TRBJ2-5 were the favored segments.

As for time point: newly diagnosed GD, antithyroid drugs for less than 3 months. Generation of the TCR library employed RNA extracted from PBMCs. Germline V gene lookup returns CDR1 KGHSH and CDR2 LQKENI. The CDR3 runs to 16 residues. The V gene lost 6 bases and the J gene lost 6 bases, with 21 bases spanning the gap. The sample was also linked to a second study, of T cells in Graves' hyperthyroidism and ophthalmopathy. That report notes: Hyperthyroidism was newly diagnosed in patients aged 18 to 65 (duration under 2 months). Blood also showed most of the thyroid clonotypes that were expanded above 0.001.

Sequences were derived from peripheral blood mononuclear cells (PBMCs), sampled at new diagnosis, from a patient treated with antithyroid drugs. This sequence was found in a woman aged 30 to 39 with Graves disease. V usage is TRBV18 and J usage is TRBJ2-1; no reliable D call. The CDR3 DNA follows: TGTGCCAGCTCCCCCACCCCAGAATTCGTAGGCAATGAGCAGTTCTTC. It is translated as CASSPTPEFVGNEQFF. The full variable domain, completed using reference TRBV18 and TRBJ2-1, is NAGVMQNPRHLVRRRGQEARLRCSPMKGHSHVYWYRQLPEEGLKFMVYLQKENIIDESGMPKERFSAEFPKEGPSILRIQQVVRGDSAAYFCASSPTPEFVGNEQFFGPGTRLTVL.